A selection of T cell receptor beta chains follows, all from one sample in a study of shared clonotypes between healthy human individuals. The protocol was immunoSEQ multiplex PCR, while the TCRdb copy is restricted to in-frame clones and leaves out a portion. The data show roughly 1,000,000 clones, with around 78% seen just once and 0.5% to 0.65% held by the top ten. Material: memory CD4+ T cells from PBMCs. The receptor source for this set is a man between 18 and 29 years old in good health. Some clones in this sample may be carry-over from other donors' samples. Both conserved end residues are part of each CDR3. The D gene is left open where the match is weak. A clone size is listed for some rows: how often the clone was seen (once, few, many), or a class if it is expanded.

NA	TRBV28	TRBD1	TRBJ1-2	TGTGCCAGCAGAACGTCGGTAGGGGGCCCTGGCTACACCTTC	CASRTSVGGPGYTF
NA	TRBV5-1	NA	TRBJ1-1	TGCGCCAGCAGTACCGGGACTGCGAACACTGAAGCTTTCTTT	CASSTGTANTEAFF
NA	TRBV5-3	NA	TRBJ2-1	TGTGCCAGAAGCTTGGTGCAGCGCCCGAGCTCCTACAATGAGCAGTTCTTC	CARSLVQRPSSYNEQFF
NA	TRBV18	NA	TRBJ1-1	TGTGCCAGCTCACCCTCTGGGGGCGGCACTGAAGCTTTCTTT	CASSPSGGGTEAFF
NA	TRBV5-6	NA	TRBJ1-2	TGTGCCAGCAGCATTCCTACAGGGACGAATGGCTACACCTTC	CASSIPTGTNGYTF
NA	TRBV5-1	NA	TRBJ2-2	TGCGCCAGCAGCTTCGAGGGGACCCGGAACACCGGGGAGCTGTTTTTT	CASSFEGTRNTGELFF
few	TRBV11-3	TRBD1	TRBJ1-1	TGTGCCAGCAGCTCAGGACAGGGGGGGACGACTGAAGCTTTCTTT	CASSSGQGGTTEAFF
once	TRBV7-3	TRBD1	TRBJ2-7	TGTGCCAGCAGCTTGGGGACAGGGGAAGGGCAGTACTTC	CASSLGTGEGQYF
few	TRBV28	NA	TRBJ1-5	TGTGCCAGCTTCAGTGGGTTTTGGGGCAATCAGCCCCAGCATTTT	CASFSGFWGNQPQHF
NA	TRBV9	NA	TRBJ2-5	TGTGCCAGCAGCGTAGGTCACACCCAAGAGACCCAGTACTTC	CASSVGHTQETQYF
NA	TRBV5-1	NA	TRBJ2-1	TGCGCCAGCAGCTTTCAGGGGATGATGAGTGAGCAGTTCTTC	CASSFQGMMSEQFF
NA	TRBV10-2	TRBD2	TRBJ2-1	TGCGCCAGCAAGGCCCGGACTAGCGGTGACAATGAGCAGTTCTTC	CASKARTSGDNEQFF
NA	TRBV10-3	TRBD2	TRBJ2-5	TGTGCCATCAGTGTTGCGGGAGGAGCTACCCAAGAGACCCAGTACTTC	CAISVAGGATQETQYF
once	TRBV5-4	TRBD2	TRBJ2-3	TGTGCCAGCAGCTTGACTAGCGGGTTTAGCACAGATACGCAGTATTTT	CASSLTSGFSTDTQYF
NA	TRBV4-2	NA	TRBJ1-5	TGTGCCAGCAGCCTGGGGGGGAGGGCTGGCAATCAGCCCCAGCATTTT	CASSLGGRAGNQPQHF
few	TRBV11-2	NA	TRBJ2-7	TGTGCCAGCAGCTTAGTTCGAGTTGGAACCTACGAGCAGTACTTC	CASSLVRVGTYEQYF
NA	TRBV30	TRBD1	TRBJ1-5	TGTGCCTGGGCCGGGCCACGGACAGGGGGAAGTCAGCCCCAGCATTTT	CAWAGPRTGGSQPQHF
NA	TRBV6-4	TRBD1	TRBJ1-3	TGTGCCAGCAGTGAAAACAGGGGGCGGAACACCATATATTTT	CASSENRGRNTIYF
NA	TRBV5-1	NA	TRBJ1-3	TGCGCCAGCAGCTTGGCTTCCGGAAACACCATATATTTT	CASSLASGNTIYF
NA	TRBV20-1	NA	TRBJ1-5	TGCAGTGCCTACCCTGGGCCCCAGCATTTT	CSAYPGPQHF
NA	TRBV28	TRBD1	TRBJ1-5	TGTGCCAGCAGGCCGGACAGGGGCGGGAGTCAGCCCCAGCATTTT	CASRPDRGGSQPQHF
NA	TRBV2	NA	TRBJ1-1	TGTGCCAGCAGTGAAGAGGGGTGGGGAACTGAAGCTTTCTTT	CASSEEGWGTEAFF
NA	TRBV28	NA	TRBJ1-5	TGTGCCAGCACCAAAGGAGTTACCTATCAGCCCCAGCATTTT	CASTKGVTYQPQHF
NA	TRBV18	TRBD1	TRBJ2-2	TGTGCCAGCTCACCACGAGGGGGCGCAGGCACCGGGGAGCTGTTTTTT	CASSPRGGAGTGELFF
NA	TRBV15	TRBD2	TRBJ2-1	TGTGCCACCTCCCGAGGGGGCGGGAGGGCCGATGAGCAGTTCTTC	CATSRGGGRADEQFF
NA	TRBV4-3	TRBD2	TRBJ2-1	TGCGCCAGCAGCCCGACTCCCGTTGGACTAGCGCGAAATGAGCAGTTCTTC	CASSPTPVGLARNEQFF
NA	TRBV29-1	NA	TRBJ1-4	TGCAGCGTTGACAGGGGTAATGAAAAACTGTTTTTT	CSVDRGNEKLFF
NA	TRBV2	TRBD1	TRBJ2-5	TGTGCCAGCAGCCCCTCGACAGGGAGAGAAGAGACCCAGTACTTC	CASSPSTGREETQYF
NA	TRBV7-2	TRBD1	TRBJ1-5	TGTGCCAGCAGCCCACGGACAGGGCTTAGCAATCAGCCCCAGCATTTT	CASSPRTGLSNQPQHF
NA	TRBV7-3	NA	TRBJ2-7	TGTGCCAGCAGCCCCGGACAGGGAGGGGAGCAGTACTTC	CASSPGQGGEQYF
NA	TRBV2	TRBD2	TRBJ2-1	TGTGCCAGCGGAACTAGCGGGAGAGGTGAGCAGTTCTTC	CASGTSGRGEQFF
NA	TRBV6-6	NA	TRBJ2-3	TGTGCCAGCGGGACCGACGGGACTAGCACAGATACGCAGTATTTT	CASGTDGTSTDTQYF
NA	TRBV13	NA	TRBJ1-1	TGTGCCAGCAGCCCGTGGGCCATGGGCACTGAAGCTTTCTTT	CASSPWAMGTEAFF
many	TRBV5-1	TRBD2	TRBJ2-5	TGCGCCAGCAGCTTGGGGGCTAGCGGGACCCCAGAGACCCAGTACTTC	CASSLGASGTPETQYF
NA	TRBV5-1	NA	TRBJ1-1	TGCGCCAGCAGCTTGGTGGGCAGGGGAGCTTTCTTT	CASSLVGRGAFF
NA	TRBV5-4	TRBD2	TRBJ2-3	TGTGCCAGCAGCTCGGGGGAGGGCCGGCACAGAGGTACGCAGTATTTT	CASSSGEGRHRGTQYF
NA	TRBV9	TRBD2	TRBJ2-1	TGTGCCAGCAGCGTAGGGCTAGCGGAAACCGTCTCCTACAATGAGCAGTTCTTC	CASSVGLAETVSYNEQFF
NA	TRBV5-4	TRBD2	TRBJ2-3	TGTGCCAGCAGCTGGACGGGCGGGAGGGATACGCAGTATTTT	CASSWTGGRDTQYF
once	TRBV5-1	NA	TRBJ1-2	TGCGCCAGCAGCCCCTCAGGGGACTATGGCTACACCTTC	CASSPSGDYGYTF
NA	TRBV4-3	NA	TRBJ2-2	TGCGCCAGCAGCCACCGGGACTTATTCACCGGGGAGCTGTTTTTT	CASSHRDLFTGELFF
NA	TRBV28	NA	TRBJ1-5	TGTGCCAGCAGTTCCTACGCGTCGGGTAGCAATCAGCCCCAGCATTTT	CASSSYASGSNQPQHF
NA	TRBV21-1	NA	TRBJ2-3	TGTGCCAGCAGCAATCGACTAGCGGGACGTGCCGATACGCAGTATTTT	CASSNRLAGRADTQYF
NA	TRBV15	NA	TRBJ2-7	TGTGCCACCAGCTATGGCGGCGGGTACGAGCAGTACTTC	CATSYGGGYEQYF
NA	TRBV29-1	NA	TRBJ1-2	TGCAGCGCCCCGAGGGCAGGGTATGGCTACACCTTC	CSAPRAGYGYTF
NA	TRBV23-1	NA	TRBJ2-7	TGCGCCAGCAGTCAATCAGGCAGGGGAGACTACGAGCAGTACTTC	CASSQSGRGDYEQYF
NA	TRBV5-4	NA	TRBJ2-3	TGTGCCAGTGGTTCGGGAACAGATACGCAGTATTTT	CASGSGTDTQYF